The clone carrying this TCR beta chain was observed at least ten times. The antigen remains unidentified. V was cut by 5 bases and J by 1 base, with 11 bases left in between. Germline assignment: CDR1 SGHTA and CDR2 FQGTGA. The CDR3 is made up of 14 amino acids. Regions amplified from RNA transcripts were the TCR beta CDR3 regions. HTBI primers were used for first-round RT-PCR of the TCR CDR3. One entry per CDR3 protein, called by TCRdb with MiXCR from the multiplex PCR reads. The sample contains hundreds of thousands of distinct CDR3 sequences, around 13% of which appear only once. The sample comes from a study of T cells in Graves' hyperthyroidism and ophthalmopathy. Notes on the study in general: Separation of ophthalmopathy from stable hyperthyroidism was achieved by a 13 V-J model. Ophthalmopathy was identified by the model a median about seven months ahead of onset.

Every diagnosis used clinical symptoms, serum thyroxine and TRAb, thyroid ultrasound and orbital computed tomography. The V gene is TRBV7-3, the J gene TRBJ1-2, with D unresolved. The sequence was obtained from a woman aged 18-30 years with Graves' hyperthyroidism. The sample consisted of blood. CDR3 residues: CASSGQVDNYGYTF. DNA for the CDR3: TGTGCCAGCAGCGGTCAGGTGGATAACTATGGCTACACCTTC.